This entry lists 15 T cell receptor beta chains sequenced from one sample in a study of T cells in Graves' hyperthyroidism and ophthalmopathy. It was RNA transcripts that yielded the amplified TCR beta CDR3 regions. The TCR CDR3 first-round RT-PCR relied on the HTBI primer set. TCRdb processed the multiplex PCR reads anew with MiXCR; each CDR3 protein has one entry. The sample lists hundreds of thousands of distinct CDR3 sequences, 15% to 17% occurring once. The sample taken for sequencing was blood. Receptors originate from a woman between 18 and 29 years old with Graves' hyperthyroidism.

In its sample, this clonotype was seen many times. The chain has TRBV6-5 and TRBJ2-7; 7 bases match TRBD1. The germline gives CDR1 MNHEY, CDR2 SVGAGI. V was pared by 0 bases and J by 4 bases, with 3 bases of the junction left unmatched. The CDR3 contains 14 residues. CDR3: CASSYSGQQYEQYF. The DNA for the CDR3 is TGTGCCAGCAGTTACTCGGGACAGCAATACGAGCAGTACTTC.

The CDR3 DNA reads TGTGCCAGCAGCCCACACGGACAGGGGTTCAATGAGCAGTTCTTC. This codes for CASSPHGQGFNEQFF. The chain links TRBV9 to TRBJ2-1; 9 nucleotides agree with TRBD1. Looked up from germline, CDR1 is SGDLS and CDR2 is YYNGEE. CDR3 size: 15 residues. V dropped 4 bases and J dropped 6; count of bases not matched to a gene: 8.

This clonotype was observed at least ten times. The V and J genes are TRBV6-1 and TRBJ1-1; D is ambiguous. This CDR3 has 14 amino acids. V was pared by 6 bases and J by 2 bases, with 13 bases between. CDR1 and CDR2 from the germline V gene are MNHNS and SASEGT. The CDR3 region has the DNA TGTGCCAGCAGGGCCGCCCCGAGTAACACTGAAGCTTTCTTT. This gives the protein CASRAAPSNTEAFF.

The CDR3 bases are TGTGCCATCAGTCCAACCGGGACTAACAAGAGAACCCAGTACTTC. It yields the protein CAISPTGTNKRTQYF. The chain recombines TRBV10-3 with TRBJ2-5; 7 nucleotides match TRBD2. The germline V gene encodes CDR1 ENHRY and CDR2 SYGVKD. The CDR3 is 15 amino acids. V shed 5 bases, J shed 8 bases, and the junction held 14 bases outside the gene matches.

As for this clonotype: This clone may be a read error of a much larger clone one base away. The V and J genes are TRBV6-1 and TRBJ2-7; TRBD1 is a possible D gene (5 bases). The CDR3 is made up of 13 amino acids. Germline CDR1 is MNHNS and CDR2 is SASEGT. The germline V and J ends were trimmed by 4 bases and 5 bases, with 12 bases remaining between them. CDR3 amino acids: CASSATVLDEQYF. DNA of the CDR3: TGTGCCAGCAGTGCGACAGTCCTCGACGAGCAGTACTTC.

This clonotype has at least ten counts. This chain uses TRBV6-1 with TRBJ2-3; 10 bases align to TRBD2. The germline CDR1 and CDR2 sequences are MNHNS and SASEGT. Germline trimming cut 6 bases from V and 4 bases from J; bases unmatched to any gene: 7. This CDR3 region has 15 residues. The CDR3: CASRRSGGQSDTQYF. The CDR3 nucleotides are TGTGCCAGCAGGCGTAGCGGGGGGCAATCAGATACGCAGTATTTT.

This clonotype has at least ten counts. DNA for the CDR3: TGTGCCAGCAGTTCCTTAGCAGGGACCCAGTACTTC. Amino acids: CASSSLAGTQYF. The chain carries TRBV12-3 or TRBV12-4 and TRBJ2-5, with D unclear. The CDR3 has 12 amino acids. Trimming shortened V by 4 bases and J by 7 bases, and 10 bases separated the two germline ends.

CDR3 nucleotide sequence: TGTGCCAGCCGACGGGACAGGGGCCCCTACGAGCAGTACTTC. It codes for CASRRDRGPYEQYF. This rearrangement joins TRBV6-1 to TRBJ2-7; 10 bases are a match to TRBD1. With 8 bases clipped from V and 2 bases from J, the junction kept 6 bases outside the gene matches. This CDR3 has 14 amino acids. Germline V gene sequence: CDR1 MNHNS, CDR2 SASEGT.

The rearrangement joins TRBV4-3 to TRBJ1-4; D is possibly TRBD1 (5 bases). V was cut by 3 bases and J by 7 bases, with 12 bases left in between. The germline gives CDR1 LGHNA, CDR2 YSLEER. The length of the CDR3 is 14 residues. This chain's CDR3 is CASSQALGGEKLFF. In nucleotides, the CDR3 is TGCGCCAGCAGCCAGGCATTGGGGGGTGAAAAACTGTTTTTT.

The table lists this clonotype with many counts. CDR3 DNA sequence: TGTGCCAGCAGTCAGACTAGCGGGAACTCCGATGAGCAGTTCTTC. Amino acids: CASSQTSGNSDEQFF. The rearrangement links TRBV6-1 to TRBJ2-1; TRBD2 agrees at 11 bases. Germline V CDR1 and CDR2: MNHNS, SASEGT. V lost 5 bases to trimming and J lost 8 bases; unmatched junction nucleotides: 8. There are 15 residues in the CDR3.

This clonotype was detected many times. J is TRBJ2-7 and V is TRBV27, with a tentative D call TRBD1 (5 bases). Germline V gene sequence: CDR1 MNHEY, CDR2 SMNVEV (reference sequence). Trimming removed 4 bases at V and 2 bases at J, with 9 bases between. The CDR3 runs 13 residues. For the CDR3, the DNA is TGTGCCAGCAGTTATTCGACAGCCTACGAGCAGTACTTC. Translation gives CASSYSTAYEQYF.

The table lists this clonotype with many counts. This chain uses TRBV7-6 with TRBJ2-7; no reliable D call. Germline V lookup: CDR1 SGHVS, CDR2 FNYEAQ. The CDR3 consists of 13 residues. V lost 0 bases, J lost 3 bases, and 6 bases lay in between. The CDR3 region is CASSLAGYYEQYF. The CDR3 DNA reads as TGTGCCAGCAGCTTAGCTGGATACTACGAGCAGTACTTC.

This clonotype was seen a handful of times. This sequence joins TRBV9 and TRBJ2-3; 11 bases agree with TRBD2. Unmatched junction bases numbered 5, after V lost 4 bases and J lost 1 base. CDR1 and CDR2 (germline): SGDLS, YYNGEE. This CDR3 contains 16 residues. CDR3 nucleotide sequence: TGTGCCAGCAGCTTAGCGACTAGCGGGGGCACAGATACGCAGTATTTT. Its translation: CASSLATSGGTDTQYF.

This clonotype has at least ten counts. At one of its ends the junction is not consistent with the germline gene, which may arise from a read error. CDR3 sequence reads: CASSLAETQYF. Written as DNA, the CDR3 is TGCGCCAGCAGCTTGGCAGAGACCCAGTACTTC. The rearrangement links TRBV11-2 to TRBJ2-5; D is uncertain. The germline V gene has CDR1 SGHAT and CDR2 FQNNGV. This CDR3 spans 11 amino acids.

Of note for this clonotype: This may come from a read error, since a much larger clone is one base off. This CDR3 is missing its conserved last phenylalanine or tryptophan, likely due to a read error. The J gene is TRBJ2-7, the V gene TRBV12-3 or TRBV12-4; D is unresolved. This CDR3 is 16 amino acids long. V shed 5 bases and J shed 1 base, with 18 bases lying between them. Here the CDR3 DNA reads TGTGCCAGCAGTCGACCGACCGTTGGGCCATCCTACGAGCAGTACCTC. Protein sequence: CASSRPTVGPSYEQYL.